This is a list of T cell receptor beta chains from one sample in a study of T cell repertoires in urothelial bladder cancer. TCRdb keeps only in-frame clones here, not all; method: immunoSEQ multiplex PCR. The repertoire holds thousands of clones, with over 55% as singletons. The specimen was tumor-infiltrating cells from bladder cancer. Every receptor here comes from a human donor with urothelial carcinoma. The CDR3 runs from the conserved cysteine through the conserved F or W. D genes are given only for firm matches. Some rows mark clone size as missing; the rest say once, few, many or name a class of expanded clone.

J	size	V	D	DNA	CDR3
TRBJ1-1	NA	TRBV19	NA	TGTGCCAGTAGCCCAAACCAGGGCACTGAAGCTTTCTTT	CASSPNQGTEAFF
TRBJ2-7	NA	TRBV5-4	TRBD2	TGTGCCAGCACCCGTAGCGGGGGGGCCCTCGAGCAGTACTTC	CASTRSGGALEQYF
TRBJ1-2	NA	TRBV2	TRBD1	TGTGCCAGCAGCTACAGGGGGAGTGGCTACACCTTC	CASSYRGSGYTF
TRBJ1-2	NA	TRBV7-8	NA	TGTGCCAGCAGCTTATCGATCAACTATGGCTACACCTTC	CASSLSINYGYTF
TRBJ2-7	NA	TRBV18	TRBD1	TGTGCCAGCTCACCTGGGACAGGGAAGAGGTACGAGCAGTACTTC	CASSPGTGKRYEQYF
TRBJ2-6	NA	TRBV1	NA	TGCACCAGCAGCTGTGCACAAAGTCGGGCCAACGTCCTGACTTTC	CTSSCAQSRANVLTF
TRBJ2-7	NA	TRBV2	NA	TGTGCCAGCAGTGTGGGGGTGGGGTACGAGCAGTACTTC	CASSVGVGYEQYF
TRBJ1-1	NA	TRBV10-3	NA	TGTGCCATCAGTGAGTCCCTCACAGCTACGAACACTGAAGCTTTCTTT	CAISESLTATNTEAFF
TRBJ2-2	NA	TRBV6-5	TRBD1	TGTGCCAGCAGTTCGGGACAGGGGTTCCCCGGGGAGCTGTTTTTT	CASSSGQGFPGELFF
TRBJ2-3	few	TRBV2	TRBD1	TGTGCCAGCAGAAAAACAGGGGTTGCAGATACGCAGTATTTT	CASRKTGVADTQYF
TRBJ1-3	NA	TRBV30	TRBD1	TGTGCCAGCTCGACAGGGGGCGGAAACACCATATATTTT	CASSTGGGNTIYF
TRBJ1-1	NA	TRBV7-9	NA	TGTGCCAGCAGCATACAGCTTAATGAAGCTTTCTTT	CASSIQLNEAFF
TRBJ2-1	once	TRBV7-2	TRBD1	TGTGCCAGCAGCTCCGGGACAGGGGGCGCGCAGTTCTTC	CASSSGTGGAQFF
TRBJ2-2	NA	TRBV5-5	NA	TGTGCCAGCAGCTTACTGAGCGCGAACACCGGGGAGCTGTTTTTT	CASSLLSANTGELFF
TRBJ2-1	NA	TRBV7-8	NA	TGTGCCAGCAGCTTACAGGGTGGCAACCTTTACAATGAGCAGTTCTTC	CASSLQGGNLYNEQFF
TRBJ1-2	NA	TRBV5-1	TRBD1	TGCGCCAGCAGACCCGGGACAGAGCCTTACTATGGCTACACCTTC	CASRPGTEPYYGYTF
TRBJ2-5	NA	TRBV4-1	NA	TGCGCCAGCAGCCAATCGGGGGAGACCCAGTACTTC	CASSQSGETQYF
TRBJ2-1	NA	TRBV5-6	NA	TGTGCCAGCAGCAATATGGATGAGCAGTTCTTC	CASSNMDEQFF
TRBJ1-1	NA	TRBV5-1	TRBD1	TGCGCCAGCAGCTTCGGGGGAGGGGGCATGAACACTGAAGCTTTCTTT	CASSFGGGGMNTEAFF
TRBJ1-6	NA	TRBV5-6	NA	TGTGCCAGCACTATGTTTGGGAGCTCCTATAATTCACCCCTCCACTTT	CASTMFGSSYNSPLHF
TRBJ1-5	NA	TRBV27	TRBD1	TGTGCCAGCAGATCTCGGGACAGGCCTCTTGAACCCCAGCATTTT	CASRSRDRPLEPQHF
TRBJ2-2	NA	TRBV28	NA	TGTGCCAGCAGTATCTACACCGGGGAGCTGTTTTTT	CASSIYTGELFF
TRBJ2-1	NA	TRBV6-6	TRBD2	TGTGCCAGCAGTACGACTAGCACCAATGAGCAGTTCTTC	CASSTTSTNEQFF
TRBJ1-5	NA	TRBV6-1	TRBD1	TGTGCCAGCAGGGGGACAGGGGGCGGACAGCCCCAGCATTTT	CASRGTGGGQPQHF
TRBJ2-3	NA	TRBV5-1	TRBD2	TGCGCCAGCAGCTCCCGGGGGGGCAGTACAGATACGCAGTATTTT	CASSSRGGSTDTQYF
TRBJ1-1	few	TRBV14	NA	TGTGCCAGCAGCCAGCCGTTACAGGGAGACACTGAAGCTTTCTTT	CASSQPLQGDTEAFF
TRBJ2-7	NA	TRBV2	TRBD1	TGTGCCAGCAGTGATGACGGACAGGGGTTTTACGAGCAGTACTTC	CASSDDGQGFYEQYF
TRBJ2-7	few	TRBV23-1	NA	TGCGCCAGCAGTCAGAAGATAAAGGGATACGAGCAGTACTTC	CASSQKIKGYEQYF
TRBJ1-6	NA	TRBV28	NA	TGTGCCAGCAAGGGTGTCGAGGGACGGATTAATTCACCCCTCCACTTT	CASKGVEGRINSPLHF
TRBJ2-7	NA	TRBV7-6	NA	TGTGCCAGCAGCTTAGAAACAGGGAAGAGGTACGAGCAGTACTTC	CASSLETGKRYEQYF
TRBJ2-3	NA	TRBV7-6	NA	TGTGCCAGCAGCTTAAAGGAGTATTTT	CASSLKEYF
TRBJ2-7	NA	TRBV7-6	TRBD2	TGTGCCAGCAGCTTGTATAGCGGGAGCTACGAGCAGTACTTC	CASSLYSGSYEQYF
TRBJ2-1	NA	TRBV19	TRBD2	TGTGCCAGTAGTTCTCAAATAGCGGGGGGGCCTCAGTTCTTC	CASSSQIAGGPQFF
TRBJ1-1	NA	TRBV7-9	NA	TGTGCCAGCAGCTTAAGGTCGGCAGGCTCCACTGAAGCTTTCTTT	CASSLRSAGSTEAFF
TRBJ1-1	NA	TRBV28	NA	TGTGCCAGCAGTTTATTGTGGGAGAAAGCTTTCTTT	CASSLLWEKAFF
TRBJ1-5	NA	TRBV2	TRBD1	TGTGCCAGCGGGCGACAGGGAGTTACTCAGCCCCAGCATTTT	CASGRQGVTQPQHF
TRBJ2-4	large	TRBV4-2	NA	TGTGCCAGCAGCCAAGATACGGAGACCCCCCGTCACTTC	CASSQDTETPRHF
TRBJ2-2	few	TRBV19	NA	TGTGCCAGTAGTATAGATCGCCGGCCTAGCTTGAACACCGGGGAGCTGTTTTTT	CASSIDRRPSLNTGELFF
TRBJ2-3	NA	TRBV11-2	NA	TGTGCCAGCAGCTTAGATCGGAAGGATACGCAGTATTTT	CASSLDRKDTQYF
TRBJ1-6	once	TRBV19	NA	TGTGCCAGTAGTGGCCGAAGGGGGGTTTATATCGATTCACCCCTCCACTTT	CASSGRRGVYIDSPLHF
TRBJ2-1	NA	TRBV5-4	TRBD2	TGTGCCAGCAGCGCTACTAGCGGGCCCTACAATGAGCAGTTCTTC	CASSATSGPYNEQFF
TRBJ1-6	few	TRBV9	NA	TGTGCCAGTACCTGGAAGGATAATTCACCCCTCCACTTT	CASTWKDNSPLHF
TRBJ1-2	medium-sized	TRBV16	NA	TGTGCCAGCAGCCAATCGTCCGTCTATGGCTACACCTTC	CASSQSSVYGYTF
TRBJ1-1	NA	TRBV4-2	NA	TGTGCCAGCAGCCCTATACAGAGTACTGAAGCTTTCTTT	CASSPIQSTEAFF
TRBJ1-1	once	TRBV7-3	NA	TGTGCCAGCAGCTTAACTCCCGGGAACTCGGAAGCTTTCTTT	CASSLTPGNSEAFF
TRBJ2-7	NA	TRBV18	NA	TGTGCCAGCTCATTCGGGGACGAGCAGTACTTC	CASSFGDEQYF
TRBJ2-7	NA	TRBV5-3	NA	TGTGCCAGAAGCTTGGTCAGGGACCCGTCCTGGTTC	CARSLVRDPSWF
TRBJ2-2	NA	TRBV7-8	NA	TGTGCCAGCAGCGGCGAGCCTGAGGGCTGGGATTTCGGGGAGCTGTTTTTT	CASSGEPEGWDFGELFF
TRBJ2-3	NA	TRBV15	NA	TGTGCCACCAGCAGAACCACAACTAGATACCCAGATACGCAGTATTTT	CATSRTTTRYPDTQYF
TRBJ1-5	NA	TRBV7-2	NA	TGTGCCAGCAGCCAGCGAGGACAGTACGATCAGCCCCAGCATTTT	CASSQRGQYDQPQHF
TRBJ1-2	few	TRBV2	NA	TGTGCCAGCATCAATCAAGGGGCGGATGGCTACACCTTC	CASINQGADGYTF
TRBJ1-5	NA	TRBV9	NA	TGTGCCAGCAGCGTGGGGCCGGATAGCAATCAGCCCCAGCATTTT	CASSVGPDSNQPQHF
TRBJ1-1	NA	TRBV13	TRBD1	TGTGCCAGCACTTCGAAACAGGGGGCGTTAGCTTTCTTT	CASTSKQGALAFF
TRBJ2-1	NA	TRBV6-6	NA	TGTGCCAGCAGCAACTCCCCCAATGAGCAGTTCTTC	CASSNSPNEQFF
TRBJ1-5	once	TRBV6-1	TRBD1	TGTGCCAGCAGTGCTCCGAGCCAGACAGGGAGCAATCAGCCCCAGCATTTT	CASSAPSQTGSNQPQHF
TRBJ1-5	NA	TRBV6-5	NA	TGTGCCACACGAACGGGGGCGGGTCAGCCCCAGCATTTT	CATRTGAGQPQHF